These 6 T cell receptor beta chains originate from one sample sequenced in a study of cytomegalovirus exposure and HLA in healthy donors. The PCR was carried out with 60 Vbeta primers and 13 Jbeta primers. The data were produced by immunoSEQ multiplex PCR, yet TCRdb's version contains in-frame clones alone and is incomplete. The sample carries 150,000 to 200,000 clones, around 83% recorded once. Sequenced material: PBMCs. The source is a man aged 50 to 59 in good health and CMV-seronegative.

This clone was detected a few times. The genes are TRBV25-1 and TRBJ1-1, with a possible D match to TRBD1 (6 bases). V was trimmed by 9 bases and J by 0 bases, leaving 11 bases between them. Germline V gives CDR1 MGHDK, CDR2 SYGVNS. The CDR3 is 13 residues long. CDR3 amino acids: CASETGLNTEAFF. CDR3 nucleotide sequence: TGTGCCAGTGAAACAGGGTTGAACACTGAAGCTTTCTTT.

The CDR3 loop reads CASSFRDRGNEQYF. The CDR3 DNA follows: TGTGCCAGCAGTTTCCGGGACAGGGGAAACGAGCAGTACTTC. V usage is TRBV27 and J usage is TRBJ2-7, with 10 bases lining up with TRBD1. From germline, CDR1 is MNHEY and CDR2 SMNVEV (reference sequence). The CDR3 has 14 amino acids. Losses at the gene ends were 3 bases for V and 5 bases for J; bases not matched to a gene: 4.

The V call is TRBV29-1, the J call TRBJ2-5; 7 bases are a match to TRBD1. The junction had 7 bases not matched to a gene; V was cut back by 2 bases and J by 7 bases. This CDR3 has 13 residues. Germline V CDR1 and CDR2: SQVTM, ANQGSEA. CDR3 bases: TGCAGCGTTGAATCTCGGGCAGGGGGGACCCAGTACTTC. It yields the protein CSVESRAGGTQYF.

This chain links TRBV11-1 with TRBJ2-5; a weak D match, TRBD1 (6 bases). This CDR3 is built from 15 residues. Germline V lookup: CDR1 SGHAT, CDR2 FQDESV (reference sequence). Trimming cost V 5 bases and J 2 bases, with 15 bases left between them. CDR3 nucleotide sequence: TGTGCCAGCAGCCGAGGGCAGGGGTCGCAAGAGACCCAGTACTTC. It specifies CASSRGQGSQETQYF.

A few counts support this clone. V gene TRBV20-1 combines with J gene TRBJ1-2; no reliable D call. Germline V lookup: CDR1 DFQATT, CDR2 SNEGSKA (reference sequence). This CDR3 is built from 10 residues. Trimming pared 4 bases from V and 8 bases from J, leaving 8 bases between. CDR3 sequence: CSANSEGYTF. CDR3 DNA: TGCAGTGCTAACTCTGAGGGCTACACCTTC.

This chain joins TRBV6-5 and TRBJ2-7, with D possibly being TRBD2 (5 bases). This CDR3 has 15 residues. The V gene lost 8 bases and the J gene lost 5 bases, with 22 bases spanning the gap. The germline V gene has CDR1 MNHEY and CDR2 SVGAGI. CDR3 amino acids: CASARPGSLAHEQYF. CDR3 DNA: TGTGCCAGCGCCCGCCCGGGGAGCCTAGCCCACGAGCAGTACTTC.